These 19 T cell receptor beta chains came from one sample sequenced in a study of multiple sclerosis patients with progressive multifocal leukoencephalopathy. Regarding time point: 12 to 13 months of natalizumab therapy. Libraries were prepared by immunoSEQ multiplex PCR; TCRdb keeps only in-frame clonotypes and omits some of them. The repertoire holds around 27,000 clones, with about 90% as singletons. Sample: PBMCs, taken from a patient treated with natalizumab. These TCRs come from a human donor with multiple sclerosis.

Written as DNA, the CDR3 is TGCGCCAGCAGCCAAGATTTGTGGGACAGGGTCTACGAGCAGTACTTC. As protein: CASSQDLWDRVYEQYF. This rearrangement joins TRBV4-1 to TRBJ2-7; 9 nucleotides align to TRBD1. V shed 0 bases, J shed 3 bases, and the junction held 6 bases outside the gene matches. The CDR3 is 16 residues long. The V gene's germline CDR1 is MGHRA and CDR2 YSYEKL.

In this sample, this clone turned up once. The V call is TRBV11-2, the J call TRBJ1-2; D gene unclear. CDR1 SGHAT and CDR2 FQNNGV come from the germline V gene. The CDR3 has 14 amino acids. V lost 1 base, J lost 5 bases, and 11 bases lay in between. The CDR3 nucleotides are TGTGCCAGCAGCTTAGGGACGCTCCAATATGGCTACACCTTC. Translation gives CASSLGTLQYGYTF.

This clone turned up a few times. The chain is built from TRBV12-5 and TRBJ2-7; no clear D. V lost 3 bases to trimming and J lost 1 base, with 7 bases between them. The CDR3 length is 13 residues. From germline, CDR1 is LGHNT and CDR2 FRNRAP. The CDR3 DNA reads TGTGCTAGTGGTTTTGGCCTATCCTACGAGCAGTACTTC. Encoded protein: CASGFGLSYEQYF.

This rearrangement joins TRBV29-1 to TRBJ2-2, with D possibly TRBD1 on 6 matching bases. The CDR3 spans 13 residues. CDR1 is SQVTM and CDR2 is ANQGSEA in the germline V gene. Trimming took off 7 bases at V and 0 bases at J, with 9 bases between the two ends. As DNA, the CDR3 is TGCAGCGGTGACAGGCCGAACACCGGGGAGCTGTTTTTT. Translating it yields CSGDRPNTGELFF.

This chain links TRBV7-2 with TRBJ1-5, with D unresolved. Trimming pared 5 bases from V and 4 bases from J, leaving 9 bases between. Germline V gene lookup returns CDR1 SGHTA and CDR2 FQGNSA. The length of the CDR3 is 13 residues. The CDR3 loop reads CASSQAWNQPQHF. In DNA form, the CDR3 reads TGTGCCAGCAGCCAGGCGTGGAATCAGCCCCAGCATTTT.

V is TRBV9 and J is TRBJ1-2; D not resolved. Between the trimmed V and J ends, which lost 0 bases and 8 bases, there was a span of 17 bases. Germline V gives CDR1 SGDLS, CDR2 YYNGEE. The CDR3 is made up of 15 amino acids. CDR3 sequence: CASSVGGGRGYGYTF. CDR3 in DNA: TGTGCCAGCAGCGTAGGGGGAGGAAGAGGGTACGGCTACACCTTC.

This chain joins TRBV5-6 and TRBJ1-2, with a tentative D call TRBD1 (5 bases). Trimming pared 4 bases from V and 2 bases from J, leaving 9 bases between. Germline V gene sequence: CDR1 SGHDT, CDR2 YYEEEE. The CDR3 contains 13 residues. The CDR3 protein is CASSPDRNYGYTF. The CDR3 bases are TGTGCCAGCAGCCCTGACAGAAACTATGGCTACACCTTC. The whole variable domain, remainder taken from reference TRBV5-6 and TRBJ1-2, is DAGVTQSPTHLIKTRGQQVTLRCSPKSGHDTVSWYQQALGQGPQFIFQYYEEEERQRGNFPDRFSGHQFPNYSSELNVNALLLGDSALYLCASSPDRNYGYTFGSGTRLTVV.

This clone has just a few counts. The chain joins TRBV6-5 to TRBJ1-3, with 8 bases lining up with TRBD1. V lost 0 bases, J lost 7 bases, and 5 bases stayed unmatched. Germline V gene data show CDR1 as MNHEY and CDR2 as SVGAGI. The CDR3 is 15 amino acids. CDR3 residues: CASSYSTGVGNTIYF. Here the CDR3 DNA reads TGTGCCAGCAGTTACTCGACAGGGGTGGGGAACACCATATATTTT.

V usage is TRBV7-9 and J usage is TRBJ1-1; D uncertain. From germline, CDR1 is SEHNR and CDR2 FQNEAQ (reference sequence). CDR3 length equals 14 residues. With 1 base removed from V and 2 bases from J, the gap between germline ends came to 8 bases. The CDR3 bases are TGTGCCAGCAGCTTAGACGGGATCAACACTGAAGCTTTCTTT. It encodes CASSLDGINTEAFF.

The V and J genes are TRBV6-4 and TRBJ2-1; 7 nucleotides align to TRBD1. V dropped 6 bases and J dropped 1; count of bases not matched to a gene: 6. Germline loops: CDR1 MRHNA, CDR2 SNTAGT. The CDR3 has 15 amino acids. The CDR3 loop reads CASRDYRGSYNEQFF. The CDR3 region has the DNA TGTGCCAGCAGAGATTACAGGGGATCCTACAATGAGCAGTTCTTC.

This clone was counted a single time. The chain uses TRBV10-3 and TRBJ2-1; TRBD2 agrees at 10 bases. Unmatched junction bases numbered 6, after V lost 3 bases and J lost 1 base. The CDR3 runs 17 residues. Germline V CDR1 and CDR2: ENHRY, SYGVKD. The CDR3 region is CAISDWERGGSYNEQFF. CDR3 nucleotide sequence: TGTGCCATCAGTGACTGGGAGCGGGGGGGTTCCTACAATGAGCAGTTCTTC.

The chain carries TRBV5-6 and TRBJ1-2; no reliable D call. The V end was cut by 3 bases, the J end by 6 bases, with 9 bases between. The germline V gene encodes CDR1 SGHDT and CDR2 YYEEEE. The CDR3 is made up of 12 amino acids. This chain's CDR3 is CASSSGRDGYTF. CDR3 nucleotides: TGTGCCAGCAGCTCAGGTCGTGATGGCTACACCTTC.

This chain joins TRBV7-2 and TRBJ2-1; 8 positions agree with TRBD2. The V gene end was trimmed by 5 bases and the J gene end by 4 bases; junction bases not matched to a gene: 10. Looked up from germline, CDR1 is SGHTA and CDR2 is FQGNSA. The CDR3 spans 16 residues. The CDR3 sequence: CASSRWASGSYNEQFF. CDR3 nucleotides: TGTGCCAGCAGCCGTTGGGCTAGCGGGTCTTACAATGAGCAGTTCTTC.

There are a few counts of this clone. The chain employs TRBV5-6 and TRBJ2-7; D is perhaps TRBD1 (6 bases). CDR3 length: 15 amino acids. Germline V CDR1 and CDR2: SGHDT, YYEEEE. V was trimmed by 6 bases and J by 0 bases, leaving 16 bases between them. The CDR3 loop reads CASIILRDNSYEQYF. The CDR3 nucleotides are TGTGCCAGCATCATCCTAAGGGACAACTCCTACGAGCAGTACTTC.

This clone was observed once. The V gene is TRBV2, the J gene TRBJ2-5, with a weak D call TRBD1 (5 bases). CDR1 and CDR2 from the germline V gene are SNHLY and FYNNEI. This CDR3 contains 15 residues. Trimming took 8 bases from V and 5 from J, leaving 21 bases between them. The CDR3 here is CASLSPGIGLETQYF. In nucleotides, the CDR3 is TGTGCCAGCCTCTCGCCAGGGATTGGATTGGAGACCCAGTACTTC.

This clone appeared a single time. The chain has TRBV4-3 and TRBJ1-1; possible D gene TRBD1, 6 bases. The CDR3 length is 16 residues. Trimming stripped 1 base from V and 3 bases from J, with 15 bases between. The germline V gene has CDR1 LGHNA and CDR2 YSLEER. The CDR3 loop is CASSQVWGGRDTEAFF. The CDR3 DNA reads as TGCGCCAGCAGCCAAGTCTGGGGGGGCAGGGACACTGAAGCTTTCTTT.

About this clone itself: The same CDR3 also results from other DNA sequences found in this sample. The CDR3: CASKSGGSTEAFF. The CDR3 nucleotides read TGCGCCAGCAAATCAGGGGGAAGTACTGAAGCTTTCTTT. The genes are TRBV5-1 and TRBJ1-1; 7 bases are a match to TRBD1. The CDR3 runs to 13 residues. Germline CDR1 reads SGHRS; CDR2 reads YFSETQ. V was pared by 6 bases and J by 5 bases, with 7 bases of the junction left unmatched.

This chain links TRBV11-2 with TRBJ2-5; the match to TRBD1 covers 7 bases. The germline V gene encodes CDR1 SGHAT and CDR2 FQNNGV. V lost 5 bases to trimming and J lost 0 bases; unmatched junction nucleotides: 9. The CDR3 is 16 amino acids. For the CDR3, the DNA is TGTGCCAGCAGCAATACAGGGGTCTCGTACCAAGAGACCCAGTACTTC. This sequence encodes CASSNTGVSYQETQYF.

The J gene is TRBJ2-1, the V gene TRBV2; the match to TRBD2 covers 10 bases. Germline lookup yields CDR1 SNHLY and CDR2 FYNNEI. The CDR3 is 15 residues long. Trimming cost V 8 bases and J 6 bases; bases outside gene matches: 10. The CDR3 DNA reads as TGTGCCAGCGCGGGTGAGATAGCGGGGGGCAATGAGCAGTTCTTC. Protein product: CASAGEIAGGNEQFF.